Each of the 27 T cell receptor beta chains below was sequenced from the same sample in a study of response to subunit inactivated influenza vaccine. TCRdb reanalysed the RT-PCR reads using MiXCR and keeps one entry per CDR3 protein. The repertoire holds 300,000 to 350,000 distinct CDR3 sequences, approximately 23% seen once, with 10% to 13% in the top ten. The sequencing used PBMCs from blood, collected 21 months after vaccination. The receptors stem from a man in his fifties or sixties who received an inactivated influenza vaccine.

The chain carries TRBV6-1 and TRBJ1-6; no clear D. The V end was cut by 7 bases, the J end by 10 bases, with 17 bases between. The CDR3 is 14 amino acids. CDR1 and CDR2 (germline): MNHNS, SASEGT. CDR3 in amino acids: CASIDWTEVSPLHF. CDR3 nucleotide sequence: TGTGCCAGCATCGACTGGACCGAAGTATCACCCCTCCACTTT.

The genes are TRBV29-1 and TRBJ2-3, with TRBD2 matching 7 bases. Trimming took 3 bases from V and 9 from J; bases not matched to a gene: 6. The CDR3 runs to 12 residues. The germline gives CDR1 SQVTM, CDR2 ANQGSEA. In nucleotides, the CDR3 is TGCAGCGTTGATGTTGGGAGGGGAACGCAGTATTTT. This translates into CSVDVGRGTQYF.

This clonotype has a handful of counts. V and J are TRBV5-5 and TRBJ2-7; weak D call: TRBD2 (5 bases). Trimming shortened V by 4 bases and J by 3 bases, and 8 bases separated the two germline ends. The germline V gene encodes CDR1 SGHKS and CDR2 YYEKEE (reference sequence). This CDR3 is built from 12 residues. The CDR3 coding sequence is TGTGCCAGCAGCAAGGGAGACTACGAGCAGTACTTC. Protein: CASSKGDYEQYF.

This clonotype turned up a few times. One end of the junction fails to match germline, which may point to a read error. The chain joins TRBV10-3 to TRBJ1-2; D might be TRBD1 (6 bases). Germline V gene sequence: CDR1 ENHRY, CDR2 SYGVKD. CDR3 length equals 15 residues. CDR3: CAITEGTGRVYGYTF. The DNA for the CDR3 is TGTGCCATCACTGAGGGCACAGGGAGGGTCTATGGCTACACCTTC.

As DNA, the CDR3 is TGCGCCAGCAGCTTGGGGGGAAGCGGGAGAGGGAAGTACGAGCAGTACTTC. Its translation is CASSLGGSGRGKYEQYF. The chain combines TRBV5-1 with TRBJ2-7, with 8 bases aligning to TRBD2. CDR3 length: 17 amino acids. Germline V gene data show CDR1 as SGHRS and CDR2 as YFSETQ. The ends lost 0 bases at V and 4 bases at J; junction bases unmatched: 12.

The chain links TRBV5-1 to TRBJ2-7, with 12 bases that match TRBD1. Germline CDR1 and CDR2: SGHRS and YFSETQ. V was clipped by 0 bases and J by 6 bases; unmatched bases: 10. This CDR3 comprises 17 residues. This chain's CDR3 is CASSLGASGQGAREQYF. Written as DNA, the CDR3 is TGCGCCAGCAGCTTGGGAGCCTCGGGACAGGGGGCGCGCGAGCAGTACTTC.

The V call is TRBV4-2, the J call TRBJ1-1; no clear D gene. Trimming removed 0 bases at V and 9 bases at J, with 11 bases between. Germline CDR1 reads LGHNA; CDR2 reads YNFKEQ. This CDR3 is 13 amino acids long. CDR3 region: CASSQEVDTKAFF. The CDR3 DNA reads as TGTGCCAGCAGCCAAGAAGTGGATACCAAAGCTTTCTTT.

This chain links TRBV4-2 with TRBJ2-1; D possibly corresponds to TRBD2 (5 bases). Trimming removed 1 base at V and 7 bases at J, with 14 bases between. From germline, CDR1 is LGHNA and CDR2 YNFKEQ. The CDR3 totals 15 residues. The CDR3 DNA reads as TGTGCCAGCAGCCAAGCGCTTATGGGAGTGAATGAGCAGTTCTTC. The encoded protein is CASSQALMGVNEQFF.

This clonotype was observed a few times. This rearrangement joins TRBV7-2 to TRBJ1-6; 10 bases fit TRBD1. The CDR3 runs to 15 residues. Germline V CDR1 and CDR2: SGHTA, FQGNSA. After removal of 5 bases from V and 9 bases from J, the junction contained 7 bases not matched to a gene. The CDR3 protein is CASSPTGTGASPLHF. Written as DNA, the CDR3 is TGTGCCAGCAGCCCGACCGGGACAGGGGCTTCACCCCTCCACTTT.

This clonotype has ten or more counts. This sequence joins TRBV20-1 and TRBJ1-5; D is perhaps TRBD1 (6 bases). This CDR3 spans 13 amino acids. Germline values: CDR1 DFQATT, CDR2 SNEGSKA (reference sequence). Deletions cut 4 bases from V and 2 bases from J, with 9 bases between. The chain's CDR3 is CSANRVGNQPQHF. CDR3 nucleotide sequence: TGCAGTGCTAACAGGGTGGGCAATCAGCCCCAGCATTTT.

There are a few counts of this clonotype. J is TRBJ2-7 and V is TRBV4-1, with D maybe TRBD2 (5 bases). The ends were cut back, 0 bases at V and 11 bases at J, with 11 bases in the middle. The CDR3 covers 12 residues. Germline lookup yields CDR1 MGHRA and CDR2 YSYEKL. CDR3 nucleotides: TGCGCCAGCAGCCAAGAGCGAGGGTTCAAGTACTTC. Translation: CASSQERGFKYF.

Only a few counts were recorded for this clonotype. The CDR3 here is CASSWDRDYEQYF. The CDR3, as DNA: TGTGCCAGCAGTTGGGACAGAGACTACGAGCAGTACTTC. This sequence joins TRBV6-5 and TRBJ2-7; 7 nucleotides align to TRBD1. The germline V gene encodes CDR1 MNHEY and CDR2 SVGAGI. Germline trimming cut 4 bases from V and 3 bases from J; bases unmatched to any gene: 3. This CDR3 contains 13 residues.

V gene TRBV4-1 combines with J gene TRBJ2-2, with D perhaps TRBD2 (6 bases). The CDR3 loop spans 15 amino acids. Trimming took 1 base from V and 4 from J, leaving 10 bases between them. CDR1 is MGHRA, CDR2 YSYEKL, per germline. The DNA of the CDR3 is TGCGCCAGCAGCCAAGGCGGGATACTCACCGGGGAGCTGTTTTTT. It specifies CASSQGGILTGELFF.

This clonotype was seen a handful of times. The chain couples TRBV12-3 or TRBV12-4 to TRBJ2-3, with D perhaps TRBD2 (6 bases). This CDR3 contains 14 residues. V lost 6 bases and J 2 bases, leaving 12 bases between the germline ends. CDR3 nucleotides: TGTGCCAGCAGCCGGGGACTTCCCACAGATACGCAGTATTTT. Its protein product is CASSRGLPTDTQYF.

The CDR3 reads CASSSLGLAGDEQFF. As DNA, the CDR3 is TGTGCCAGCAGTTCCCTGGGACTAGCGGGGGATGAGCAGTTCTTC. The chain has TRBV12-3 or TRBV12-4 and TRBJ2-1; 14 nucleotides align to TRBD2. Trimming took 4 bases from V and 8 from J; bases not matched to a gene: 4. The CDR3 runs 15 residues.

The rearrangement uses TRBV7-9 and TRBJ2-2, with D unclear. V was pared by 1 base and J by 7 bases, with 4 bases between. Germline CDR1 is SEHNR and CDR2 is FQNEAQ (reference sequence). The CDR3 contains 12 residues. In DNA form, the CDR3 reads TGTGCCAGCAGCTTAGTCTTCGGGGAGCTGTTTTTT. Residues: CASSLVFGELFF. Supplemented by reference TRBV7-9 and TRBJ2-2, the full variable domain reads DTGVSQNPRHKITKRGQNVTFRCDPISEHNRLYWYRQTLGQGPEFLTYFQNEAQLEKSRLLSDRFSAERPKGSFSTLEIQRTEQGDSAMYLCASSLVFGELFFGEGSRLTVL.

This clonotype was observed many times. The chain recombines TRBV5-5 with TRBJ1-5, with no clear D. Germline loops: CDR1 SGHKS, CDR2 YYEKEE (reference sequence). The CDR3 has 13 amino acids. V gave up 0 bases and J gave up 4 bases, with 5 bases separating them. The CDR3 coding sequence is TGTGCCAGCAGCTTGGAGGAAAATCAGCCCCAGCATTTT. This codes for CASSLEENQPQHF.

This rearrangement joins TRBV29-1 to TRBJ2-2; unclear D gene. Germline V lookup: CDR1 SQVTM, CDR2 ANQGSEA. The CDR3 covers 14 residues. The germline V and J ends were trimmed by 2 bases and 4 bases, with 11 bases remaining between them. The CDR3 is CSVEMMWGTGELFF. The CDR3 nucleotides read TGCAGCGTTGAAATGATGTGGGGCACCGGGGAGCTGTTTTTT.

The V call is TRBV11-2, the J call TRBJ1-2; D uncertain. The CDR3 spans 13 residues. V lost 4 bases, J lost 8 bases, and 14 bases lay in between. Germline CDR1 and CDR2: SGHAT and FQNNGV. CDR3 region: CASSSTLARGYTF. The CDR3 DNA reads TGTGCCAGCAGCTCCACCTTGGCCCGGGGCTACACCTTC. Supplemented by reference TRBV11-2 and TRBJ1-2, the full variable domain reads EAGVAQSPRYKIIEKRQSVAFWCNPISGHATLYWYQQILGQGPKLLIQFQNNGVVDDSQLPKDRFSAERLKGVDSTLKIQPAKLEDSAVYLCASSSTLARGYTFGSGTRLTVV.

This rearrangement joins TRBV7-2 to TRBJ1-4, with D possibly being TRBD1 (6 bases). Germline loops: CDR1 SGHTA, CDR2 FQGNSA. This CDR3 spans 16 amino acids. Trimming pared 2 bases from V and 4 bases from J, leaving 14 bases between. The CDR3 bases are TGTGCCAGCAGCTTAAACAGGGTGGGGAGTAATGAAAAACTGTTTTTT. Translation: CASSLNRVGSNEKLFF.

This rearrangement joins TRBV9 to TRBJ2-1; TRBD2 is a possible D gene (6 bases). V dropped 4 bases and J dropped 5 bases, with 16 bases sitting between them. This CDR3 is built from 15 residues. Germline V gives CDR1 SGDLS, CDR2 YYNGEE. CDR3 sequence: CASSRGGTNHNEQFF. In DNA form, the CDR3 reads TGTGCCAGCAGCCGTGGGGGGACGAACCACAATGAGCAGTTCTTC. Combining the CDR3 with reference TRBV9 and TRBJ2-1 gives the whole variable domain DSGVTQTPKHLITATGQRVTLRCSPRSGDLSVYWYQQSLDQGLQFLIQYYNGEERAKGNILERFSAQQFPDLHSELNLSSLELGDSALYFCASSRGGTNHNEQFFGPGTRLTVL.

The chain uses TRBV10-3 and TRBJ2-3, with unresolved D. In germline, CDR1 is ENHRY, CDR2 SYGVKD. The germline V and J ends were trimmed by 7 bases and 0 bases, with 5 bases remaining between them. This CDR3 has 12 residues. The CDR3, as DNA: TGTGCCATCAAGGCCAGCACAGATACGCAGTATTTT. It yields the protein CAIKASTDTQYF.

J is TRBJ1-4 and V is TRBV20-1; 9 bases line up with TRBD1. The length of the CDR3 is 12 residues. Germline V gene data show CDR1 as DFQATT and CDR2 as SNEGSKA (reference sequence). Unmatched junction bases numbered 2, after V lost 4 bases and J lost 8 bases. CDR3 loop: CSATGTGEKLFF. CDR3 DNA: TGCAGTGCTACGGGGACAGGGGAAAAACTGTTTTTT.

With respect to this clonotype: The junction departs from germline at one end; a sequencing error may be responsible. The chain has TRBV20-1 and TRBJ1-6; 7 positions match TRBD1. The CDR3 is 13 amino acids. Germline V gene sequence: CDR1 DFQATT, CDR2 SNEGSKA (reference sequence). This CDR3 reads CSATGQNNSPLHF. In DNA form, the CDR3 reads TGCAGTGCCACGGGACAGAATAACTCACCCCTCCACTTT.

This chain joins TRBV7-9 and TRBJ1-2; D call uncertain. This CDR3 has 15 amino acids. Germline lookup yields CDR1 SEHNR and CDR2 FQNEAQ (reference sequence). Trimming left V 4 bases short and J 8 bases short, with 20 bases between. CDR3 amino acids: CASSSPSAGAKGYTF. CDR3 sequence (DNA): TGTGCCAGCAGCTCCCCTTCTGCGGGCGCAAAGGGCTACACCTTC.

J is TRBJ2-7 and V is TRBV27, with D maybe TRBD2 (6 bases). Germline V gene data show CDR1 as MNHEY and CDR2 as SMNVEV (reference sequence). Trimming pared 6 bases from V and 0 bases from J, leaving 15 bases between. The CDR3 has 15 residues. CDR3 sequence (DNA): TGTGCCAGCAGGCCGGAACTAGCCTTCTCCTACGAGCAGTACTTC. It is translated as CASRPELAFSYEQYF.

This CDR3 reads CASSSRRDGELFF. In nucleotides, the CDR3 is TGTGCCAGCAGCTCCAGACGGGACGGGGAGCTGTTTTTT. The chain employs TRBV7-2 and TRBJ2-2; weak D call: TRBD2 (5 bases). Germline V gives CDR1 SGHTA, CDR2 FQGNSA. CDR3 size: 13 residues. V lost 4 bases and J lost 7, with 10 bases in between.